The T cell receptor beta chain described here comes from a study of blood T cell repertoires in COVID-19. Trimming pared 0 bases from V and 9 bases from J, leaving 17 bases between. Per germline, CDR1 SGHAT and CDR2 FQNNGV. This CDR3 comprises 16 residues. In the source study's methods: The assay estimated nucleated cells by amplifying reference gene primers. Assay used: immunoSEQ multiplex PCR; TCRdb lists only in-frame clones, some missing. Clonal size and the V and J genes are those of that table, whereas D and trimming came from the DNA. This sample has roughly 200,000 clones, with 80% to 85% found just once.

The chain recombines TRBV11-2 with TRBJ2-2, with TRBD2 as a possible D gene (5 bases). The specimen was peripheral blood. This receptor was obtained from a woman over 75 with COVID-19, enrolled during active disease. The CDR3 bases are TGTGCCAGCAGCTTAGATGGAGGTCTAAACCCCCGGGAGCTGTTTTTT. As protein: CASSLDGGLNPRELFF. The full variable domain, rest sourced from reference TRBV11-2 and TRBJ2-2, is EAGVAQSPRYKIIEKRQSVAFWCNPISGHATLYWYQQILGQGPKLLIQFQNNGVVDDSQLPKDRFSAERLKGVDSTLKIQPAKLEDSAVYLCASSLDGGLNPRELFFGEGSRLTVL.